This T cell receptor (beta chain) was sequenced in a study of blood T cell repertoires in COVID-19. Original analysis: Amplification of reference gene primers provided the estimated nucleated cell counts. Assay: immunoSEQ multiplex PCR; the TCRdb copy retains only in-frame clones and omits some. D and trimming were read from the DNA, whereas the V and J calls and clone size are those reported in that table. The data contain about 51,000 clones, around 84% of them singletons. The CDR3 is made up of 15 amino acids. J was trimmed by 7 bases and V by 4 bases; bases with no gene match: 9. Germline loops: CDR1 MDHEN, CDR2 SYDVKM.

This chain joins TRBV28 and TRBJ1-2; 10 bases are a match to TRBD1. Sequenced: peripheral blood. The source of this sequence is a man older than 75 with active COVID-19. Here the CDR3 reads CASSSPGQGTGGYTF. CDR3 DNA: TGTGCCAGCAGTTCGCCGGGACAGGGGACGGGTGGCTACACCTTC.